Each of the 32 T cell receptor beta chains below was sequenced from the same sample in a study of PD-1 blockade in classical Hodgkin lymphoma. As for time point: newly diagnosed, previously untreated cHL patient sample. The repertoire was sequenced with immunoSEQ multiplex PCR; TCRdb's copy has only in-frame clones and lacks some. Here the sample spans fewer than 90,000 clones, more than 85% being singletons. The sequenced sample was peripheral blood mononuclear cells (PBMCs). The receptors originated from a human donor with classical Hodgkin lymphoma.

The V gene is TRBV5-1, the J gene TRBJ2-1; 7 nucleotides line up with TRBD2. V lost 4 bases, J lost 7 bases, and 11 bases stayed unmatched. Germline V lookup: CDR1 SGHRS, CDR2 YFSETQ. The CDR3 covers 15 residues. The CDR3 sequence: CASSILANARNEQFF. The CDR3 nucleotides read TGCGCCAGCAGCATACTAGCGAACGCTAGGAATGAGCAGTTCTTC.

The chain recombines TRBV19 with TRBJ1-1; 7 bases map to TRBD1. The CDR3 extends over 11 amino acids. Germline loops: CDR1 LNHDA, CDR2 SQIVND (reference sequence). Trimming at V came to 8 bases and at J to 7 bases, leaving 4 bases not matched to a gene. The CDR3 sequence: CASRTGIEAFF. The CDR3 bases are TGTGCCAGTCGGACAGGCATTGAAGCTTTCTTT.

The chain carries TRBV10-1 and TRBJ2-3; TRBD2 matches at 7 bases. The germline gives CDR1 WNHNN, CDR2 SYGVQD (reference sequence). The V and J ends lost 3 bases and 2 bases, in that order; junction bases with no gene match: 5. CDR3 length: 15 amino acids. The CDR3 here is CASSDGGGYTDTQYF. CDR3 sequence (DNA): TGCGCCAGCAGTGATGGGGGGGGTTACACAGATACGCAGTATTTT.

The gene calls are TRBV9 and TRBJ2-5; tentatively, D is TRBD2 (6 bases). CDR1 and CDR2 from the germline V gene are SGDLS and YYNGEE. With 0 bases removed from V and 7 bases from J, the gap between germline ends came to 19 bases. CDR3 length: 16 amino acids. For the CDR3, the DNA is TGTGCCAGCAGCGTAGGACCCTATTCTAGCGAGGGGACCCAGTACTTC. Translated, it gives CASSVGPYSSEGTQYF.

The CDR3 spells CASSFGPPTSTDTQYF. CDR3 in DNA: TGTGCCAGCAGCTTCGGTCCTCCTACGAGCACAGATACGCAGTATTTT. The chain uses TRBV7-3 and TRBJ2-3; no clear D. V was pared by 3 bases and J by 0 bases, with 13 bases between. From germline, CDR1 is SGHTA and CDR2 FQGTGA. The CDR3 runs to 16 residues.

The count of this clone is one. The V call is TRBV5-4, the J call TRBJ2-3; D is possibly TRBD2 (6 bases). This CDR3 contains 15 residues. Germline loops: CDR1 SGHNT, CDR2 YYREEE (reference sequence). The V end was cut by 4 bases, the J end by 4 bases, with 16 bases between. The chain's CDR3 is CASSGIGRNPDTQYF. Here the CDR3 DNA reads TGTGCCAGCAGCGGGATTGGGAGGAACCCAGATACGCAGTATTTT.

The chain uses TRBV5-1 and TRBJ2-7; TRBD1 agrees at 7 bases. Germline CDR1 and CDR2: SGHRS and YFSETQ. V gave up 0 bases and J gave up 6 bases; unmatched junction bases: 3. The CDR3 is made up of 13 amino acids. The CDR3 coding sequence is TGCGCCAGCAGCTTGGTAGGGGGCGGCGAGCAGTACTTC. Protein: CASSLVGGGEQYF.

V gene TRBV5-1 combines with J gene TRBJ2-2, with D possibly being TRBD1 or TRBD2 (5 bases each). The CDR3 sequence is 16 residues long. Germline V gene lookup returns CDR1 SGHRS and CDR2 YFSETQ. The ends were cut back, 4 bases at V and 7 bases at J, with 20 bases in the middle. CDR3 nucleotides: TGCGCCAGCAGCCCATCAGGGATAGGAGGTATCGGGGAGCTGTTTTTT. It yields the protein CASSPSGIGGIGELFF.

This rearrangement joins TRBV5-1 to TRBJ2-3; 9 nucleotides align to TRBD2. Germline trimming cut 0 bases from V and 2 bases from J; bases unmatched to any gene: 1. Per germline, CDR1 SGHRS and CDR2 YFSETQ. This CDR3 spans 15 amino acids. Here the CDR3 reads CASSLGLADTDTQYF. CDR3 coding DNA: TGCGCCAGCAGCTTGGGACTAGCGGACACAGATACGCAGTATTTT.

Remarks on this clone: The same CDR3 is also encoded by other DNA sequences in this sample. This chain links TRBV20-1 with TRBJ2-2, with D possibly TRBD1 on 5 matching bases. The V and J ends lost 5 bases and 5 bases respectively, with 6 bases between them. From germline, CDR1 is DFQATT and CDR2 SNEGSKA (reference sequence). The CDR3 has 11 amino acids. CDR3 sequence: CSASGTGELFF. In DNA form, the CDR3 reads TGCAGTGCTTCAGGGACCGGGGAGCTGTTTTTT.

CDR3 sequence: CASSLLSGLYTDTQYF. The DNA of the CDR3 is TGTGCCAGCAGCTTATTATCTGGACTGTACACAGATACGCAGTATTTT. The gene calls are TRBV7-2 and TRBJ2-3; the D gene is possibly TRBD2 (5 bases). This CDR3 comprises 16 residues. CDR1 is SGHTA and CDR2 is FQGNSA in the germline V gene. V was cut by 2 bases and J by 2 bases, with 14 bases left in between.

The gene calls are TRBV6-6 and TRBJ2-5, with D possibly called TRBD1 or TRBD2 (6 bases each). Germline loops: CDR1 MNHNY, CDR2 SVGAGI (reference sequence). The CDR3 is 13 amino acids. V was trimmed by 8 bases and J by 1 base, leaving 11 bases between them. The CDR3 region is CASLGGGQETQYF. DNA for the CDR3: TGTGCCAGCCTTGGAGGGGGCCAAGAGACCCAGTACTTC.

The CDR3 DNA reads TGCAGCGTCAAGGAGGCCGCTCGCGAGCAGTACTTC. Translated, it gives CSVKEAAREQYF. The V gene is TRBV29-1, the J gene TRBJ2-7, with a weak D call TRBD2 (5 bases). CDR1 is SQVTM, CDR2 ANQGSEA, per germline. The ends were cut back, 6 bases at V and 6 bases at J, with 15 bases in the middle. The CDR3 length is 12 residues.

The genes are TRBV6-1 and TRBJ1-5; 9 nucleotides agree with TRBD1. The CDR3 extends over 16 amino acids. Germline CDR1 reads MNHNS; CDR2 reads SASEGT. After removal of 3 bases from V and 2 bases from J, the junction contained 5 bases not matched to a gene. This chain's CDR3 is CASSEGQGMGNQPQHF. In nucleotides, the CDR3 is TGTGCCAGCAGTGAGGGACAGGGAATGGGCAATCAGCCCCAGCATTTT.

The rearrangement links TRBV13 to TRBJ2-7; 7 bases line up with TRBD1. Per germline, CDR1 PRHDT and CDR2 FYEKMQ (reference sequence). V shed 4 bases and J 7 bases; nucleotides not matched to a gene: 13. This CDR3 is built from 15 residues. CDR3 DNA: TGTGCCAGCAGCTCCCGGAATAGGCCCAGGGGGGAGCAGTACTTC. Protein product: CASSSRNRPRGEQYF.

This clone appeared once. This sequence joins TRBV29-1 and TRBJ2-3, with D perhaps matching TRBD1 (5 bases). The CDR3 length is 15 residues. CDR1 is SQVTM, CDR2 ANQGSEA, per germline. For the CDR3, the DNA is TGCAGTGGAAATCCTCCAGGGTTCGGCACAGATACGCAGTATTTT. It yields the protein CSGNPPGFGTDTQYF.

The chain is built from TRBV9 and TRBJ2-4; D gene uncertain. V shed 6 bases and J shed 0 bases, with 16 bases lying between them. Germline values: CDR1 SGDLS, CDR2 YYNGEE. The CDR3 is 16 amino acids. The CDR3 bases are TGTGCCAGCACCCGAAGACTTGATCTAGCCAAAAACATTCAGTACTTC. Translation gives CASTRRLDLAKNIQYF.

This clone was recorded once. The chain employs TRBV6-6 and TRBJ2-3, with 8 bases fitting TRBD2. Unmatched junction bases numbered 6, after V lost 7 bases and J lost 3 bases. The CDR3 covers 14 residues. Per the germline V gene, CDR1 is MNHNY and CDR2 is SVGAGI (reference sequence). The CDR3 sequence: CASKGAGVTDTQYF. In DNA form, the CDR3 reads TGTGCCAGCAAGGGAGCGGGGGTGACAGATACGCAGTATTTT.

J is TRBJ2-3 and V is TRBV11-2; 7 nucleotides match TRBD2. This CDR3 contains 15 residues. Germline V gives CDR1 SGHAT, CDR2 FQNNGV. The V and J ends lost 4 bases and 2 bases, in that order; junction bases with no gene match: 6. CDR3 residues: CASSSGGTTTDTQYF. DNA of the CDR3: TGTGCCAGCAGCTCCGGGGGGACCACCACAGATACGCAGTATTTT.

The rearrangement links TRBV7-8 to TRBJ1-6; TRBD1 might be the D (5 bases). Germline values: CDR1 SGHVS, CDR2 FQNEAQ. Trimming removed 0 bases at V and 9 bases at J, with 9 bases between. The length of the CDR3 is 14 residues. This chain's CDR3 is CASSLAQGSSPLHF. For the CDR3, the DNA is TGTGCCAGCAGCTTAGCGCAGGGAAGTTCACCCCTCCACTTT.

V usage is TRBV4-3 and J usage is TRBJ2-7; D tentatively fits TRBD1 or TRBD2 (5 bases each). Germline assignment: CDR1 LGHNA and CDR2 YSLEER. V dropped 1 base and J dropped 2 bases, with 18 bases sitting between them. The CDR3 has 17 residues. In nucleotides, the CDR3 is TGCGCCAGCAGCCAAGCCGCTCTCATCGGGGCTCCCTACGAGCAGTACTTC. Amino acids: CASSQAALIGAPYEQYF.

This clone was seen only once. CDR3 region: CASSGLGELFF. The CDR3 DNA reads TGCGCCAGCAGTGGCCTCGGGGAGCTGTTTTTT. The chain has TRBV10-1 and TRBJ2-2; D ambiguous. V lost 4 bases and J lost 7, with 4 bases in between. This CDR3 has 11 amino acids. CDR1 and CDR2 (germline): WNHNN, SYGVQD (reference sequence).

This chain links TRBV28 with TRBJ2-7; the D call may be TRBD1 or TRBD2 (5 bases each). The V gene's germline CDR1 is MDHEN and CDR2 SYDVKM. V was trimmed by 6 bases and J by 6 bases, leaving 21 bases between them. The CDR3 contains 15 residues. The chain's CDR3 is CASSPSWGRDGEQYF. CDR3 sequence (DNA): TGTGCCAGCAGCCCATCGTGGGGGAGAGATGGCGAGCAGTACTTC. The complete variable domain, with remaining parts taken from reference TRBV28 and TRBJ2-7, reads DVKVTQSSRYLVKRTGEKVFLECVQDMDHENMFWYRQDPGLGLRLIYFSYDVKMKEKGDIPEGYSVSREKKERFSLILESASTNQTSMYLCASSPSWGRDGEQYFGPGTRLTVT.

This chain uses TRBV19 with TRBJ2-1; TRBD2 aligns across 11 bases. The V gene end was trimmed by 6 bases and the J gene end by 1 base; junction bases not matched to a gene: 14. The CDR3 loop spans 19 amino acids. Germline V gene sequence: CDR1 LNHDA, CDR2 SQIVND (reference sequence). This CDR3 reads CASRGQGGASGRSYNEQFF. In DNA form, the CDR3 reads TGTGCCAGTAGGGGACAGGGTGGGGCTAGCGGGAGGTCCTACAATGAGCAGTTCTTC.

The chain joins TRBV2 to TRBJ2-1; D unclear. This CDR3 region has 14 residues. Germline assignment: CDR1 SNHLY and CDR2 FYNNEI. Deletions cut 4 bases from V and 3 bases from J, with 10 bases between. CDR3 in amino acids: CASSADGDYNEQFF. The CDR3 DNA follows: TGTGCCAGCAGTGCTGATGGGGACTACAATGAGCAGTTCTTC. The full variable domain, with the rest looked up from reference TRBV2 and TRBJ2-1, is EPEVTQTPSHQVTQMGQEVILRCVPISNHLYFYWYRQILGQKVEFLVSFYNNEISEKSEIFDDQFSVERPDGSNFTLKIRSTKLEDSAMYFCASSADGDYNEQFFGPGTRLTVL.

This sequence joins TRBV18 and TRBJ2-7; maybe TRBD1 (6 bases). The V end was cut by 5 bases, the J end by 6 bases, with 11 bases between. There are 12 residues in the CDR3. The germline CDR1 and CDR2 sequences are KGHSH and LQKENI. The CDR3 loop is CASSSSGAEQYF. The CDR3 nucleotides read TGTGCCAGCTCATCATCAGGGGCCGAGCAGTACTTC.

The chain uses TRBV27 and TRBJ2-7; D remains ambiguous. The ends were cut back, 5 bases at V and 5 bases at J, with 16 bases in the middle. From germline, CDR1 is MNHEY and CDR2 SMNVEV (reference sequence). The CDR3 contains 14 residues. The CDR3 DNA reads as TGTGCCAGCAGTCGCCTGGGCACCACCGACGAGCAGTACTTC. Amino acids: CASSRLGTTDEQYF.

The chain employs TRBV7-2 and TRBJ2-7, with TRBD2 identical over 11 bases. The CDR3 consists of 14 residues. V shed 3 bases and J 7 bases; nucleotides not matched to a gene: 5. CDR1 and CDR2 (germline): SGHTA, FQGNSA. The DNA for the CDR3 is TGTGCCAGCAGCTTTCTAGCGGGAGGTGGAGAGCAGTACTTC. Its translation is CASSFLAGGGEQYF.

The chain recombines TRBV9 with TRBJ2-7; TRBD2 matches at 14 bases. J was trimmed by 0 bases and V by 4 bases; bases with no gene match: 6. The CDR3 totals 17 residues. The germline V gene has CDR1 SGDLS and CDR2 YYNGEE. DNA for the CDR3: TGTGCCAGCAGCAGGGGACTAGCGGGGGCTCTCTCCTACGAGCAGTACTTC. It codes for CASSRGLAGALSYEQYF.

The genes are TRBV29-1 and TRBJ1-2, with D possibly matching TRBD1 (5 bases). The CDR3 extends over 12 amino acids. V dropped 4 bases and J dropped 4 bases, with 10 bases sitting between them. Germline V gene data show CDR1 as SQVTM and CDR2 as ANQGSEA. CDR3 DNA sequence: TGCAGCGTTGTGTGGGGCCTCTATGGCTACACCTTC. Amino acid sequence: CSVVWGLYGYTF.

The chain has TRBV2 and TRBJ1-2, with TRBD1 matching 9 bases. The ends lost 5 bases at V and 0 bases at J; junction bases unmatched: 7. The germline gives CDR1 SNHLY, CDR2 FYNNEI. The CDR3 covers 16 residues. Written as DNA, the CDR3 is TGTGCCAGCAGTCAGACAGGGGGGCCCTCTAACTATGGCTACACCTTC. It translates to CASSQTGGPSNYGYTF.

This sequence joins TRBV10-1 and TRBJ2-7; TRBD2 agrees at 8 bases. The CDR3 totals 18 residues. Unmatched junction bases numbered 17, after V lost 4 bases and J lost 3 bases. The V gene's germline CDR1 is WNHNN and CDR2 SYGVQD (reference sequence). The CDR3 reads CASSGEGARGLGHYEQYF. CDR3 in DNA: TGCGCCAGCAGTGGAGAGGGTGCTCGGGGACTAGGTCACTACGAGCAGTACTTC.